This T cell receptor (beta chain) was identified during a study of T cells in Graves' hyperthyroidism and ophthalmopathy. RNA transcripts were the template for amplifying TCR beta CDR3 regions. TCR CDR3 regions were first amplified by RT-PCR with HTBI primers. TCRdb itself ran the multiplex PCR reads through MiXCR, one entry per CDR3 protein. Of 620,000 or so distinct CDR3 sequences listed, about 15% were seen once; the top ten hold under 15%. Among ophthalmopathy patients, the Clinical Activity Score reached at least 3, the NOSPECS grade reached at least 4, and duration remained under 3 months. Fresh peripheral blood, 8 to 10 ml, was the source of the PBMCs. This clonotype has just a few counts. The antigen is unknown. Findings and limits, study-wide: Most thyroid-expanded clonotypes above 0.001 were also found in blood.

The germline V gene has CDR1 PRHDT and CDR2 FYEKMQ (reference sequence). With 1 base removed from V and 3 bases from J, the gap between germline ends came to 15 bases. The CDR3 contains 16 residues. The genes are TRBV13 and TRBJ1-1; no clear D. The TCR was taken from a woman in her forties or fifties with Graves' ophthalmopathy. The sequenced material came from blood. The CDR3 spells CASSLDPGRVDTEAFF. The CDR3 DNA is TGTGCCAGCAGCTTAGACCCCGGGAGGGTGGACACTGAAGCTTTCTTT.